These 25 T cell receptor beta chains were sequenced from one sample in a study of cytomegalovirus exposure and HLA in healthy donors. PCR involved 60 Vbeta and 13 Jbeta primers. Clones were sequenced by immunoSEQ multiplex PCR, and TCRdb holds only the in-frame ones, with some missing. The table has 150,000 to 180,000 clones, approximately 80% seen once. Sequencing was done on a sample of PBMCs. All receptors derive from a man between 25 and 39 years old in good health and CMV-seropositive.

The chain combines TRBV15 with TRBJ2-1; 7 positions agree with TRBD2. Germline CDR1 reads LNHNV; CDR2 reads YYDKDF (reference sequence). The junction had 3 bases not matched to a gene; V was cut back by 4 bases and J by 6 bases. The CDR3 runs to 13 residues. This CDR3 reads CATSIWGGNEQFF. CDR3 coding DNA: TGTGCCACCAGCATCTGGGGGGGCAATGAGCAGTTCTTC.

The V gene is TRBV6-6, the J gene TRBJ1-1; perhaps TRBD1 as D (5 bases). Trimming took 5 bases from V and 2 from J, leaving 9 bases between them. The germline V gene has CDR1 MNHNY and CDR2 SVGAGI (reference sequence). The CDR3 loop spans 13 amino acids. CDR3 DNA: TGTGCCAGCAGTAGGGGTCAAAACACTGAAGCTTTCTTT. The encoded protein is CASSRGQNTEAFF.

Note on this clone: Other nucleotide sequences from this sample produce the same CDR3. V and J are TRBV2 and TRBJ2-7, with 11 bases aligning to TRBD1. With 5 bases clipped from V and 2 bases from J, the junction kept 2 bases outside the gene matches. This CDR3 is built from 14 residues. Germline CDR1 SNHLY, CDR2 FYNNEI. CDR3 coding DNA: TGTGCCAGCAGTCCGGGACAGGGGGCCTACGAGCAGTACTTC. This translates into CASSPGQGAYEQYF.

This clone appeared a few times. This chain uses TRBV29-1 with TRBJ1-1, with 7 bases identical to TRBD1. The V gene's germline CDR1 is SQVTM and CDR2 ANQGSEA. V lost 5 bases to trimming and J lost 0 bases; unmatched junction nucleotides: 6. The CDR3 is made up of 14 amino acids. The CDR3 nucleotides read TGCAGCGTTAGGACAGGAGCCATGAACACTGAAGCTTTCTTT. The encoded protein is CSVRTGAMNTEAFF.

The chain has TRBV28 and TRBJ2-2; possibly TRBD1 for D (6 bases). Germline CDR1 is MDHEN and CDR2 is SYDVKM. The CDR3 loop spans 14 amino acids. V was trimmed by 7 bases and J by 2 bases, leaving 11 bases between them. The CDR3 here is CASIGQLNTGELFF. DNA of the CDR3: TGTGCCAGCATTGGACAGCTAAACACCGGGGAGCTGTTTTTT. The complete variable domain, with remaining parts taken from reference TRBV28 and TRBJ2-2, reads DVKVTQSSRYLVKRTGEKVFLECVQDMDHENMFWYRQDPGLGLRLIYFSYDVKMKEKGDIPEGYSVSREKKERFSLILESASTNQTSMYLCASIGQLNTGELFFGEGSRLTVL.

CDR3 sequence (DNA): TGTGCCAGCAGCAAGACAGGGACCACAGATACGCAGTATTTT. It encodes CASSKTGTTDTQYF. The chain combines TRBV5-6 with TRBJ2-3; the match to TRBD1 covers 7 bases. CDR1 and CDR2 from the germline V gene are SGHDT and YYEEEE. J was trimmed by 2 bases and V by 4 bases; bases with no gene match: 4. The length of the CDR3 is 14 residues. Together with reference TRBV5-6 and TRBJ2-3, the CDR3 gives the full variable domain: DAGVTQSPTHLIKTRGQQVTLRCSPKSGHDTVSWYQQALGQGPQFIFQYYEEEERQRGNFPDRFSGHQFPNYSSELNVNALLLGDSALYLCASSKTGTTDTQYFGPGTRLTVL.

The chain combines TRBV28 with TRBJ2-7, with 11 bases lining up with TRBD2. This CDR3 has 15 residues. Germline V CDR1 and CDR2: MDHEN, SYDVKM. Trimming took 7 bases from V and 11 from J; bases not matched to a gene: 16. CDR3 in DNA: TGTGCCAGCACTCACCCAGGGGCACTAGCGGGAGAGGAGTACTTC. It yields the protein CASTHPGALAGEEYF.

The CDR3 here is CASSPPLRLAGVINEQFF. The CDR3 DNA reads TGTGCCAGCAGCCCACCTCTGAGACTAGCGGGAGTAATCAATGAGCAGTTCTTC. This rearrangement joins TRBV7-8 to TRBJ2-1; 12 nucleotides line up with TRBD2. V shed 5 bases, J shed 6 bases, and the junction held 14 bases outside the gene matches. The CDR3 has 18 amino acids. Germline values: CDR1 SGHVS, CDR2 FQNEAQ.

V and J are TRBV6-5 and TRBJ1-1, with unresolved D. The germline V and J ends were trimmed by 6 bases and 0 bases, with 14 bases remaining between them. The V gene's germline CDR1 is MNHEY and CDR2 SVGAGI. This CDR3 spans 15 amino acids. The CDR3 spells CASSLAAEVNTEAFF. CDR3 coding DNA: TGTGCCAGCAGCCTCGCGGCTGAGGTGAACACTGAAGCTTTCTTT.

The chain is built from TRBV28 and TRBJ2-2; 7 bases map to TRBD1. The V segment lost 8 bases and the J segment 6 bases; nucleotides outside the gene matches: 3. This CDR3 comprises 12 residues. CDR1 is MDHEN, CDR2 SYDVKM, per germline. The CDR3 DNA reads TGTGCCAGCCAGACAGGGCCCGGGGAGCTGTTTTTT. It is translated as CASQTGPGELFF. Based on the CDR3 plus reference TRBV28 and TRBJ2-2, the full variable domain is DVKVTQSSRYLVKRTGEKVFLECVQDMDHENMFWYRQDPGLGLRLIYFSYDVKMKEKGDIPEGYSVSREKKERFSLILESASTNQTSMYLCASQTGPGELFFGEGSRLTVL.

The chain recombines TRBV7-2 with TRBJ1-1, with 8 positions matching TRBD1. J was trimmed by 3 bases and V by 2 bases; bases with no gene match: 2. The CDR3 consists of 14 residues. The germline V gene has CDR1 SGHTA and CDR2 FQGNSA. CDR3 loop: CASSLQTGDTEAFF. DNA of the CDR3: TGTGCCAGCAGCTTACAGACAGGGGACACTGAAGCTTTCTTT.

V gene TRBV6-1 combines with J gene TRBJ2-3; D possibly corresponds to TRBD2 (5 bases). Germline CDR1 and CDR2: MNHNS and SASEGT. There are 15 residues in the CDR3. V was trimmed by 2 bases and J by 7 bases, leaving 16 bases between them. Here the CDR3 reads CASSETGTRMYTQYF. DNA of the CDR3: TGTGCCAGCAGTGAAACGGGTACTAGAATGTATACGCAGTATTTT.

The chain is built from TRBV6-4 and TRBJ2-7; 8 positions match TRBD2. This CDR3 comprises 18 residues. The ends lost 0 bases at V and 2 bases at J; junction bases unmatched: 12. Germline values: CDR1 MRHNA, CDR2 SNTAGT. CDR3 residues: CASSDSDGRASLTYEQYF. CDR3 DNA: TGTGCCAGCAGTGACTCGGACGGGAGGGCCTCTTTGACCTACGAGCAGTACTTC.

V usage is TRBV18 and J usage is TRBJ1-2; D not resolved. Trimming removed 7 bases from V and 5 bases from J, with 23 bases in between. Per the germline V gene, CDR1 is KGHSH and CDR2 is LQKENI. The CDR3 covers 16 residues. DNA for the CDR3: TGTGCCAGCTTTGTAAACAGACAATCCATAAGTTATGGCTACACCTTC. Amino acid sequence: CASFVNRQSISYGYTF.

This chain links TRBV5-4 with TRBJ1-4; a possible D gene is TRBD1 (6 bases). The CDR3 length is 15 residues. V gave up 1 base and J gave up 1 base, with 8 bases separating them. CDR1 SGHNT and CDR2 YYREEE come from the germline V gene (reference sequence). CDR3 in amino acids: CASSLKQGTNEKLFF. DNA of the CDR3: TGTGCCAGCAGCTTGAAACAGGGAACTAATGAAAAACTGTTTTTT.

The V and J genes are TRBV27 and TRBJ1-2; the match to TRBD1 covers 9 bases. The CDR3 covers 14 residues. V lost 6 bases and J lost 4; bases outside the gene matches: 6. In germline, CDR1 is MNHEY, CDR2 SMNVEV (reference sequence). The CDR3, as DNA: TGTGCCAGCAGGCCGGGACAGGGTACCTATGGCTACACCTTC. Amino acid sequence: CASRPGQGTYGYTF.

This chain uses TRBV7-9 with TRBJ1-4; 9 bases align to TRBD1. This CDR3 region has 14 residues. Germline values: CDR1 SEHNR, CDR2 FQNEAQ (reference sequence). The trim removed 5 bases at V and 5 bases at J, leaving 3 bases unmatched. The CDR3 spells CASSETGGNEKLFF. The DNA of the CDR3 is TGTGCCAGCAGCGAGACAGGGGGAAATGAAAAACTGTTTTTT.

The chain uses TRBV7-9 and TRBJ2-1, with 9 bases fitting TRBD1. Losses at the gene ends were 3 bases for V and 5 bases for J; bases not matched to a gene: 5. The CDR3 length is 15 residues. From germline, CDR1 is SEHNR and CDR2 FQNEAQ (reference sequence). CDR3 sequence (DNA): TGTGCCAGCAGCTTGACAGGGGGGAAGGACAATGAGCAGTTCTTC. This codes for CASSLTGGKDNEQFF.

This rearrangement joins TRBV28 to TRBJ1-4; D uncertain. CDR3 size: 14 residues. Germline lookup yields CDR1 MDHEN and CDR2 SYDVKM. Trimming left V 2 bases short and J 4 bases short, with 8 bases between. CDR3 in amino acids: CASSLPRYNEKLFF. The CDR3 nucleotides are TGTGCCAGCAGTTTACCGCGTTATAATGAAAAACTGTTTTTT.

The genes are TRBV28 and TRBJ2-5; 8 bases fit TRBD1. Unmatched junction bases numbered 9, after V lost 4 bases and J lost 5 bases. The germline CDR1 and CDR2 sequences are MDHEN and SYDVKM. The CDR3 consists of 15 residues. CDR3 amino acids: CASSSRTGLRETQYF. DNA for the CDR3: TGTGCCAGCAGTTCCCGGACAGGGCTGAGGGAGACCCAGTACTTC.

This rearrangement joins TRBV28 to TRBJ1-1; TRBD1 matches at 7 bases. The CDR3 consists of 14 residues. Germline CDR1 MDHEN, CDR2 SYDVKM. V was clipped by 7 bases and J by 0 bases; unmatched bases: 5. CDR3 residues: CASTSGGLNTEAFF. CDR3 in DNA: TGTGCCAGCACCTCAGGGGGACTGAACACTGAAGCTTTCTTT.

The rearrangement uses TRBV28 and TRBJ2-7; the match to TRBD2 covers 7 bases. Trimming cost V 6 bases and J 0 bases; bases outside gene matches: 8. Germline V gene data show CDR1 as MDHEN and CDR2 as SYDVKM. This CDR3 spans 15 amino acids. In DNA, the CDR3 is TGTGCCAGCAGCCGTACTAGCGCTAACTCCTACGAGCAGTACTTC. Translation gives CASSRTSANSYEQYF.

CDR3 loop: CASSLGNRETEAFF. CDR3 coding DNA: TGTGCCAGCAGCTTGGGTAACAGGGAAACTGAAGCTTTCTTT. The chain links TRBV5-6 to TRBJ1-1, with D tentatively TRBD1 (6 bases). The CDR3 totals 14 residues. The V gene's germline CDR1 is SGHDT and CDR2 YYEEEE. Trimming left V 0 bases short and J 5 bases short, with 11 bases between.

This sequence joins TRBV6-1 and TRBJ1-1; no clear D. V gave up 9 bases and J gave up 0 bases, with 11 bases separating them. Germline V gives CDR1 MNHNS, CDR2 SASEGT. The CDR3 covers 13 residues. The CDR3 nucleotides are TGTGCCAGGAAACATCCCATGAACACTGAAGCTTTCTTT. It encodes CARKHPMNTEAFF.

The chain has TRBV28 and TRBJ2-2; 9 bases match TRBD2. The CDR3 totals 16 residues. Trimming cost V 6 bases and J 7 bases; bases outside gene matches: 12. CDR1 is MDHEN and CDR2 is SYDVKM in the germline V gene. This CDR3 is CASSPPVAGEGGELFF. For the CDR3, the DNA is TGTGCCAGCAGCCCGCCGGTAGCGGGAGAGGGCGGGGAGCTGTTTTTT.